This TCR beta chain derives from a study of T cells after yellow fever vaccination. About the study: The fractions with low cell numbers were processed using SMART-Seq v4 Ultra Low Input. Study results and caveats: The CD4 compartment and the CD8 compartment contained a small share of clonotypes in common. A large majority of primary-vaccination clones showed up again after the booster (approximately 95% CD4, approximately 90% CD8).

Making TCR cDNA involved 5'RACE template switching, which added UMIs and a universal primer site. MiXCR, applied by TCRdb to the 5' RACE reads, yields one record per CDR3 protein. This table holds 250,000 or so distinct CDR3 sequences, over 3% found once. Looked up from germline, CDR1 is LNHDA and CDR2 is SQIVND (reference sequence). V was trimmed by 6 bases and J by 0 bases, leaving 9 bases between them. CDR3 length: 14 residues. This clonotype was counted at least ten times. The antigen remains unidentified. This specimen was PBMCs, taken 15 days after the yellow fever booster vaccination. The V and J genes are TRBV19 and TRBJ2-4, with D maybe TRBD1 (6 bases). The receptor was derived from a man between 18 and 35 years old who received the YFV17D yellow fever vaccine. CDR3 sequence reads: CASSPGVAKNIQYF. CDR3 bases: TGTGCCAGTAGCCCAGGGGTAGCCAAAAACATTCAGTACTTC.